This TCR beta chain was retrieved from a study of blood T cell repertoires in COVID-19. On the study more broadly: Sites in the United States, Italy and Spain provided acute and convalescent COVID-19 samples. Sample material is recorded as cDNA or gDNA derived from T cells, B-cell-depleted T cells, or PBMCs.

Produced via immunoSEQ multiplex PCR; TCRdb's table is partial and in-frame only. The sample has 60,000 to 75,000 clones; around four fifths are singletons. Trimming left V 2 bases short and J 1 base short, with 9 bases between. In germline, CDR1 is MNHEY, CDR2 SVGAGI. The CDR3 is made up of 15 amino acids. There are a few counts of this clone. The receptor comes from a woman aged 50 to 60 with active or convalescent COVID-19. Sequencing was done on a sample of peripheral blood. The J gene is TRBJ2-1, the V gene TRBV6-5; D is possibly TRBD2 (6 bases). The CDR3 coding sequence is TGTGCCAGCAGTTACGGGGGGACGTCCTACAATGAGCAGTTCTTC. Translating it yields CASSYGGTSYNEQFF.